Below are 17 T cell receptor beta chains sequenced from a single sample in a study of T cell repertoires in aging, cancer and after chemotherapy. Rearranged V-D-J TRB sequences were amplified with a mixed TRB-A/B primer pool. Each CDR3 protein gets one entry after TCRdb re-called the multiplex PCR reads with MiXCR. The data show 2,500 to 3,500 distinct CDR3 sequences, about 20% seen once. The template was genomic DNA from peripheral blood, not RNA. The sequenced material came from blood. The receptors derive from a human donor with a solid tumor.

This chain links TRBV12-3 or TRBV12-4 with TRBJ2-5; D tentatively fits TRBD1 or TRBD2 (6 bases each). Trimming left V 2 bases short and J 5 bases short, with 12 bases between. CDR3 length: 14 residues. CDR3 loop: CASSLRGGKETQYF. In DNA form, the CDR3 reads TGTGCCAGCAGTTTAAGAGGGGGGAAGGAGACCCAGTACTTC.

In this sample, this clonotype is medium-sized. For the CDR3, the DNA is TGTGCCAGTAGTACTGGACAGGGACTGGATACGCAGTATTTT. Translating it yields CASSTGQGLDTQYF. The chain joins TRBV19 to TRBJ2-3, with 8 positions matching TRBD1. V shed 4 bases and J 6 bases; nucleotides not matched to a gene: 6. CDR1 and CDR2 from the germline V gene are LNHDA and SQIVND (reference sequence). The CDR3 has 14 amino acids.

By sample fraction, this clonotype is large. The chain is built from TRBV29-1 and TRBJ1-2; D may be TRBD1 (5 bases). The V gene lost 7 bases and the J gene lost 1 base, with 10 bases spanning the gap. Per the germline V gene, CDR1 is SQVTM and CDR2 is ANQGSEA. There are 12 residues in the CDR3. CDR3 bases: TGCAGCGGGGTAGACAGTAACTATGGCTACACCTTC. Translated: CSGVDSNYGYTF.

This chain links TRBV11-3 with TRBJ2-2; 8 bases align to TRBD1. The CDR3 loop spans 16 amino acids. Germline CDR1 reads SGHNT; CDR2 reads YENEEA. The CDR3 here is CVSSLVQGARTGELFF. The CDR3 DNA reads TGTGTTAGCAGCTTAGTCCAGGGGGCGCGAACCGGGGAGCTGTTTTTT.

This clonotype has only a few counts. V usage is TRBV10-3 and J usage is TRBJ1-5; TRBD1 might be the D (6 bases). From germline, CDR1 is ENHRY and CDR2 SYGVKD. Trimming removed 11 bases from V and 5 bases from J, with 19 bases in between. CDR3 length: 14 amino acids. This CDR3 reads CAARRDIYDQPQHF. CDR3 nucleotides: TGTGCCGCTCGCAGGGACATCTACGATCAGCCCCAGCATTTT.

The V call is TRBV5-1, the J call TRBJ1-4; 7 bases agree with TRBD1. The germline V gene encodes CDR1 SGHRS and CDR2 YFSETQ. V lost 2 bases to trimming and J lost 3 bases; unmatched junction nucleotides: 7. This CDR3 region has 16 residues. Here the CDR3 DNA reads TGCGCCAGCAGCTTCAATTTTCAGGGGGCTAATGAAAAACTGTTTTTT. Residues: CASSFNFQGANEKLFF.

Remarks on this clonotype: This may stem from a read error, because a much larger clone lies one nucleotide away. This chain links TRBV6-2 or TRBV6-3 with TRBJ2-2, with 16 bases that match TRBD2. With 7 bases clipped from V and 2 bases from J, the junction kept 7 bases outside the gene matches. CDR3 length equals 18 residues. Germline lookup yields CDR1 MNHEY and CDR2 SVGEGT. The CDR3: CASKAGTSGGGNTGELFF. The DNA of the CDR3 is TGTGCCAGCAAAGCCGGGACTAGCGGGGGGGGCAACACCGGGGAGCTGTTTTTT.

This clonotype is classed as medium-sized. This chain uses TRBV6-2 or TRBV6-3 with TRBJ1-2; tentatively, D is TRBD1 (6 bases). Germline CDR1 and CDR2: MNHEY and SVGEGT. Trimming took 8 bases from V and 3 from J, leaving 25 bases between them. The CDR3 runs 17 residues. CDR3 loop: CASRGDKFTSGDYGYTF. DNA of the CDR3: TGTGCCAGCCGGGGGGACAAATTCACTTCGGGGGACTATGGCTACACCTTC.

V usage is TRBV7-2 and J usage is TRBJ2-1; TRBD2 agrees at 9 bases. The CDR3 covers 16 residues. V dropped 1 base and J dropped 2; count of bases not matched to a gene: 3. The germline CDR1 and CDR2 sequences are SGHTA and FQGNSA. The CDR3 DNA reads as TGTGCCAGCAGCTTAGTGGCTAGCGGGGCCTACAATGAGCAGTTCTTC. Amino acids: CASSLVASGAYNEQFF.

This clonotype was observed a few times. The chain joins TRBV9 to TRBJ1-6; D gene unclear. Germline CDR1 SGDLS, CDR2 YYNGEE. The CDR3 covers 14 residues. V shed 0 bases and J shed 6 bases, with 7 bases lying between them. The CDR3 sequence: CASSVENLNSPLHF. As DNA, the CDR3 is TGTGCCAGCAGCGTAGAGAACCTTAATTCACCCCTCCACTTT.

In this sample, this clonotype is large (0.1 to 1%). The chain carries TRBV29-1 and TRBJ1-5; D not certain. Per germline, CDR1 SQVTM and CDR2 ANQGSEA. The CDR3 has 15 residues. V shed 1 base and J shed 5 bases, with 15 bases lying between them. The CDR3 spells CSVEGGEGSDQPQHF. In DNA, the CDR3 is TGCAGCGTTGAAGGGGGTGAGGGATCTGATCAGCCCCAGCATTTT.

As for this clonotype: The junction shows a germline mismatch at one end, possibly a read error. This chain joins TRBV30 and TRBJ1-6, with a weak D call TRBD1 (5 bases). Germline values: CDR1 GTSNPN, CDR2 SVGIG (reference sequence). This CDR3 region has 18 residues. The CDR3 is CAWSISQGGLLYNLPLHF. DNA of the CDR3: TGTGCCTGGAGTATATCTCAGGGCGGCCTTCTCTATAATTTACCCCTCCACTTT.

The chain has TRBV24-1 and TRBJ1-3; D unresolved. This CDR3 comprises 16 residues. Trimming shortened V by 3 bases and J by 0 bases, and 11 bases separated the two germline ends. Germline V lookup: CDR1 KGHDR, CDR2 SFDVKD. The CDR3 bases are TGTGCCACCAGTGATCTCAAATGGGGCTCTGGAAACACCATATATTTT. Translating gives CATSDLKWGSGNTIYF.

This clonotype ranks as medium-sized. The chain carries TRBV12-3 or TRBV12-4 and TRBJ1-2; D call uncertain. Between the trimmed V and J ends, which lost 3 bases and 0 bases, there was a span of 8 bases. This CDR3 is 14 amino acids long. Here the CDR3 reads CASSFATSNYGYTF. CDR3 DNA: TGTGCCAGCAGTTTCGCCACCTCTAACTATGGCTACACCTTC.

This chain joins TRBV6-2 or TRBV6-3 and TRBJ1-4, with D possibly TRBD1 on 5 matching bases. The CDR3 sequence is 17 residues long. From germline, CDR1 is MNHEY and CDR2 SVGEGT. Deletions cut 2 bases from V and 6 bases from J, with 19 bases between. CDR3 in DNA: TGTGCCAGCAGTTACCGGACACTTCCCCCCGCAGATGAAAAACTGTTTTTT. It yields the protein CASSYRTLPPADEKLFF.

This clonotype was seen a few times. The rearrangement uses TRBV18 and TRBJ1-3; possible D gene TRBD1, 6 bases. With 4 bases removed from V and 0 bases from J, the gap between germline ends came to 10 bases. The CDR3 covers 15 residues. Per germline, CDR1 KGHSH and CDR2 LQKENI. The CDR3 here is CASSLQGLSGNTIYF. The CDR3 DNA reads TGTGCCAGCTCACTCCAGGGGCTCTCTGGAAACACCATATATTTT.

Relative to its sample, this clonotype is medium-sized. The chain carries TRBV5-6 and TRBJ1-5; unclear D gene. CDR1 is SGHDT, CDR2 YYEEEE, per germline. Trimming took 2 bases from V and 5 from J, leaving 11 bases between them. The CDR3 is 14 amino acids. The CDR3 reads CASSFGEAYQPQHF. CDR3 coding DNA: TGTGCCAGCAGCTTCGGGGAGGCCTATCAGCCCCAGCATTTT.